The 29 T cell receptor beta chains in this list originate from one sample, sequenced in a study of tumor-infiltrating lymphocytes in primary liver carcinoma. TCR beta cDNA came from about 470 ng total RNA, primed with a constant-region primer. Slightly modified ARM-PCR, run as three nested multiplex PCR rounds, produced the TCR beta libraries. The two initial PCR rounds, roughly 9 cycles each, used TRBV1-TRBV30 forward and C-beta reverse primers. TCRdb itself ran the multiplex PCR reads through MiXCR, one entry per CDR3 protein. The sample shows hundreds of thousands of distinct CDR3 sequences, 50% to 60% of them seen only once. Extraction also yielded germline DNA, while blood RNA was obtained from unsorted whole blood. Sequenced: peripheral blood. The receptors derive from a woman between 25 and 40 years old with primary liver carcinoma and hepatitis B virus infection.

The rearrangement links TRBV14 to TRBJ1-2; D not certain. V shed 0 bases and J shed 5 bases, with 10 bases lying between them. This CDR3 has 14 residues. Germline V gene data show CDR1 as SGHDN and CDR2 as FVKESK. The CDR3 loop reads CASSQDRSSYGYTF. CDR3 DNA: TGTGCCAGCAGCCAAGATAGGTCCAGTTATGGCTACACCTTC.

As to this clonotype: An end of the junction differs from the germline gene, which may be a read error. The chain uses TRBV11-2 and TRBJ2-7, with a possible D match to TRBD2 (6 bases). Germline-derived CDR1 and CDR2 are SGHAT and FQNNGV. The length of the CDR3 is 14 residues. Here the CDR3 reads CASSFQRVTNEQYF. The CDR3 nucleotides are TGTGCTAGCAGCTTTCAGCGGGTGACCAACGAGCAGTACTTC. Combining the CDR3 with reference TRBV11-2 and TRBJ2-7 gives the whole variable domain EAGVAQSPRYKIIEKRQSVAFWCNPISGHATLYWYQQILGQGPKLLIQFQNNGVVDDSQLPKDRFSAERLKGVDSTLKIQPAKLEDSAVYLCASSFQRVTNEQYFGPGTRLTVT.

This clonotype was detected only once. The missing conserved phenylalanine or tryptophan at the end of this CDR3 makes a read error likely. The chain joins TRBV6-5 to TRBJ2-1; D not certain. CDR1 and CDR2 from the germline V gene are MNHEY and SVGAGI. Trimming pared 0 bases from V and 7 bases from J, leaving 10 bases between. This CDR3 region has 14 residues. The CDR3 DNA sequence: TGTGCCAGCAGTTACTCCAGGCGACATAATGAGCAGTTCCTC. As protein: CASSYSRRHNEQFL.

This clonotype was recorded at least ten times. The CDR3 DNA sequence: TGCGCCAGCAGCCAAGTGGTTTCGAGGCGGGGAACCAACAGTCCCCCCGAGCAGTTCTTC. Translating gives CASSQVVSRRGTNSPPEQFF. The chain is built from TRBV4-1 and TRBJ2-1; TRBD2 is a possible D gene (6 bases). The V and J ends lost 1 base and 10 bases respectively, with 32 bases between them. Germline CDR1 reads MGHRA; CDR2 reads YSYEKL. The CDR3 sequence is 20 residues long.

This clonotype has more than one count but fewer than ten. The chain recombines TRBV30 with TRBJ2-7; D is undetermined. The CDR3 has 11 amino acids. Trimming removed 4 bases from V and 3 bases from J, with 7 bases in between. Per the germline V gene, CDR1 is GTSNPN and CDR2 is SVGIG (reference sequence). CDR3 in DNA: TGTGCCTGGACACGGAGCTACGAGCAGTACTTC. Its protein is CAWTRSYEQYF.

This clonotype was seen many times. This may stem from a read error, because a much larger clone lies one nucleotide away. The V gene is TRBV11-2, the J gene TRBJ2-7; no clear D gene. The CDR3 length is 12 residues. CDR1 and CDR2 (germline): SGHAT, FQNNGV. In nucleotides, the CDR3 is TGTGCCAGCACTTCGACCCACTACGAGCAGCACTTC. Translation gives CASTSTHYEQHF.

The chain links TRBV12-3 or TRBV12-4 to TRBJ2-5, with D tentatively TRBD2 (5 bases). The CDR3 runs to 15 residues. Trimming took 4 bases from V and 2 from J, leaving 14 bases between them. CDR3 sequence (DNA): TGTGCCAGCAGTTATGGGCCGGGGTGGCAAGAGACCCAGTACTTC. Translated: CASSYGPGWQETQYF.

The V call is TRBV29-1, the J call TRBJ2-3; 8 bases align to TRBD2. From germline, CDR1 is SQVTM and CDR2 ANQGSEA. V shed 3 bases, J shed 4 bases, and the junction held 6 bases outside the gene matches. There are 14 residues in the CDR3. CDR3 sequence: CSVDSAAGADTQYF. The CDR3 coding sequence is TGCAGCGTTGACTCGGCAGCGGGAGCAGATACGCAGTATTTT.

This clonotype was seen a few times. This sequence joins TRBV10-3 and TRBJ2-6; 10 nucleotides align to TRBD1. Germline lookup yields CDR1 ENHRY and CDR2 SYGVKD. CDR3 length: 18 residues. V dropped 3 bases and J dropped 1; count of bases not matched to a gene: 6. Here the CDR3 reads CAISDSDRGGSGANVLTF. As DNA, the CDR3 is TGTGCCATCAGTGACTCGGACAGGGGGGGATCTGGGGCCAACGTCCTGACTTTC.

The rearrangement links TRBV11-1 to TRBJ2-7, with D tentatively TRBD2 (5 bases). The last part of the DNA fits TRBJ2-1 better; the J call may be wrong. This CDR3 is 15 amino acids long. Germline V gene data show CDR1 as SGHAT and CDR2 as FQDESV (reference sequence). The CDR3 region is CASSLNRGKGIEQFF. The CDR3 DNA sequence: TGTGCCAGCAGCTTGAATCGGGGTAAGGGCATCGAGCAGTTCTTC.

The gene calls are TRBV6-5 and TRBJ2-1, with D unresolved. Germline V gives CDR1 MNHEY, CDR2 SVGAGI. The CDR3 is 15 residues long. The V and J ends lost 5 bases and 4 bases respectively, with 15 bases between them. The CDR3 DNA is TGTGCCAGCAGTACGAGCAGAGCGCCTTACAATGAGCAGTTCTTC. The encoded protein is CASSTSRAPYNEQFF.

With respect to this clonotype: A much larger clone differs by one base, so this may be a read error. The CDR3 end shows no conserved phenylalanine or tryptophan, and so a read error is likely. This chain connects TRBV6-5 to TRBJ1-1, with D perhaps matching TRBD1 (5 bases). Trimming left V 7 bases short and J 0 bases short, with 12 bases between. The CDR3 totals 14 residues. Germline values: CDR1 MNHEY, CDR2 SVGAGI. CDR3 in DNA: TGTGCCAGCACCACGCAGGGTATGAACACTGAAGCTTTCTCT. Its translation is CASTTQGMNTEAFS.

In the case of this clonotype: This could be a read error, since a much larger clone is one nucleotide away. J is TRBJ2-1 and V is TRBV11-1; 9 positions match TRBD1. This CDR3 is built from 18 residues. Per germline, CDR1 SGHAT and CDR2 FQDESV (reference sequence). In DNA form, the CDR3 reads TGTGCCAACAGCTTAGAGGCTACAGGGGGCCTAGGGTACAATGAGCAGTTCTTC. The encoded protein is CANSLEATGGLGYNEQFF.

Note on this clonotype: A read error is possible here, since a much larger clone lies one base away. The rearrangement links TRBV4-3 to TRBJ2-7; D perhaps matches TRBD2 (6 bases). V shed 1 base and J shed 3 bases, with 16 bases lying between them. Looked up from germline, CDR1 is LGHNA and CDR2 is YSLEER. The CDR3 consists of 16 residues. The CDR3, as DNA: TGCGCCAGCAGCCAAGTTAGGGGCGGGACGTACTACGAGCAGTACTTC. Its protein product is CASSQVRGGTYYEQYF.

This clonotype was found once. The chain has TRBV13 and TRBJ2-7, with unresolved D. The germline V gene has CDR1 PRHDT and CDR2 FYEKMQ (reference sequence). With 0 bases removed from V and 7 bases from J, the gap between germline ends came to 13 bases. The CDR3 length is 14 residues. CDR3 protein: CASSLGFVNLEQYF. In DNA form, the CDR3 reads TGTGCCAGCAGCTTAGGCTTCGTTAATCTGGAGCAGTACTTC. The full variable domain, with the rest looked up from reference TRBV13 and TRBJ2-7, is AAGVIQSPRHLIKEKRETATLKCYPIPRHDTVYWYQQGPGQDPQFLISFYEKMQSDKGSIPDRFSAQQFSDYHSELNMSSLELGDSALYFCASSLGFVNLEQYFGPGTRLTVT.

The genes are TRBV6-1 and TRBJ1-2, with D tentatively TRBD1 (5 bases). The CDR3 runs to 13 residues. The germline V gene has CDR1 MNHNS and CDR2 SASEGT. Trimming took off 3 bases at V and 6 bases at J, with 11 bases between the two ends. This chain's CDR3 is CASSDGARHGYTF. Written as DNA, the CDR3 is TGTGCCAGCAGTGACGGGGCTAGGCATGGCTACACCTTC.

This clonotype appeared many times. The chain employs TRBV6-1 and TRBJ2-3; 9 bases agree with TRBD2. The CDR3 is 16 amino acids. V lost 6 bases, J lost 1 base, and 8 bases stayed unmatched. From germline, CDR1 is MNHNS and CDR2 SASEGT. DNA of the CDR3: TGTGCCAGCAGAAGGGGGGGACTAGCCGGCACAGATACGCAGTATTTT. The encoded protein is CASRRGGLAGTDTQYF.

This clonotype appeared a few times. The CDR3, as DNA: TGTGCCAGCAGCCGAAGGGGGGTCCATGAGCAGTTCTTC. Translated, it gives CASSRRGVHEQFF. The chain uses TRBV13 and TRBJ2-1, with D perhaps given as TRBD1 or TRBD2 (6 bases each). From germline, CDR1 is PRHDT and CDR2 FYEKMQ (reference sequence). The CDR3 has 13 residues. Trimming cost V 5 bases and J 8 bases, with 13 bases left between them.

The chain uses TRBV30 and TRBJ2-7, with a tentative D call TRBD2 (6 bases). The CDR3 is 13 amino acids. V was cut by 2 bases and J by 4 bases, with 12 bases left in between. CDR1 and CDR2 (germline): GTSNPN, SVGIG (reference sequence). DNA of the CDR3: TGTGCCTGGAGTCGCAATAGCGGTTACGAGCAGTACTTC. The encoded protein is CAWSRNSGYEQYF.

This clonotype was observed a handful of times. The V gene is TRBV6-2 or TRBV6-3, the J gene TRBJ1-1; the D is unclear. Germline assignment: CDR1 MNHEY and CDR2 SVGEGT. Trimming took 1 base from V and 7 from J, leaving 16 bases between them. CDR3 size: 15 residues. CDR3 nucleotide sequence: TGTGCCAGCAGTTACTATCAGTCCGGAGTTCGTGAAGCTTTCTTT. It yields the protein CASSYYQSGVREAFF.

This clonotype was seen a handful of times. The chain has TRBV5-6 and TRBJ1-1; D gene ambiguous. Between the trimmed V and J ends, which lost 0 bases and 5 bases, there was a span of 8 bases. In germline, CDR1 is SGHDT, CDR2 YYEEEE. This CDR3 spans 13 amino acids. This CDR3 is CASSLGVRTEAFF. DNA for the CDR3: TGTGCCAGCAGCTTGGGGGTTAGGACTGAAGCTTTCTTT.

About this clonotype: One end of the junction fails to match germline, which may point to a read error. This chain connects TRBV6-1 to TRBJ2-4; TRBD1 agrees at 7 bases. Germline CDR1 reads MNHNS; CDR2 reads SASEGT. The CDR3 runs 15 residues. The CDR3 DNA sequence: TGTGCCAGCCAGGACAGGTTGGGAACCAAAAACATTCAATACTTC. It codes for CASQDRLGTKNIQYF.

The genes are TRBV19 and TRBJ2-7; a possible D gene is TRBD2 (6 bases). Germline lookup yields CDR1 LNHDA and CDR2 SQIVND (reference sequence). Trimming removed 7 bases from V and 4 bases from J, with 20 bases in between. This CDR3 is built from 15 residues. Written as DNA, the CDR3 is TGTGCCAGTATAGCCTGGGGACTCCCGATGTACGAGCAGTACTTC. This encodes CASIAWGLPMYEQYF.

In regard to this clonotype: An end of the junction differs from the germline gene, which may be a read error. The gene calls are TRBV11-3 and TRBJ2-1; D may be TRBD2 (5 bases). CDR3 length equals 14 residues. The V gene's germline CDR1 is SGHNT and CDR2 YENEEA. In nucleotides, the CDR3 is TGTGCCAGCAGCTCCTCTGCGGGTTTCAATGAGAAGTTCTTC. Translation: CASSSSAGFNEKFF.

The chain couples TRBV28 to TRBJ2-5; 9 bases line up with TRBD1. Per germline, CDR1 MDHEN and CDR2 SYDVKM. Unmatched junction bases numbered 12, after V lost 5 bases and J lost 5 bases. The CDR3 has 16 residues. As DNA, the CDR3 is TGTGCCAGCAGTGGGACAGGGACAAGGGTACGGGAGACCCAGTACTTC. Residues: CASSGTGTRVRETQYF.

The sample holds many counts of this clonotype. The chain employs TRBV6-5 and TRBJ1-2; TRBD1 is a possible D gene (5 bases). CDR1 MNHEY and CDR2 SVGAGI come from the germline V gene. With 4 bases removed from V and 4 bases from J, the gap between germline ends came to 10 bases. The CDR3 runs to 13 residues. The CDR3 spells CASSSSGTYGYTF. The CDR3 bases are TGTGCCAGCAGTTCCTCAGGGACCTATGGCTACACCTTC.

The chain joins TRBV12-3 or TRBV12-4 to TRBJ2-1; TRBD2 matches 12 bases. With 6 bases clipped from V and 8 bases from J, the junction kept 8 bases outside the gene matches. This CDR3 comprises 15 residues. The CDR3 DNA sequence: TGTGCCAGCAGACTCCGACTAGCGGGAGCGGATGAGCAGTTCTTC. It specifies CASRLRLAGADEQFF.

This clonotype was counted a few times. This rearrangement joins TRBV7-9 to TRBJ2-1; D is unclear. Trimming removed 8 bases at V and 3 bases at J, with 11 bases between. This CDR3 is built from 13 residues. The germline V gene encodes CDR1 SEHNR and CDR2 FQNEAQ (reference sequence). CDR3 in amino acids: CASALYGYNEQFF. The CDR3 DNA is TGTGCCAGCGCACTCTACGGCTACAATGAGCAGTTCTTC. Together with reference TRBV7-9 and TRBJ2-1, the CDR3 gives the full variable domain: DTGVSQNPRHKITKRGQNVTFRCDPISEHNRLYWYRQTLGQGPEFLTYFQNEAQLEKSRLLSDRFSAERPKGSFSTLEIQRTEQGDSAMYLCASALYGYNEQFFGPGTRLTVL.

In regard to this clonotype: This may stem from a read error, because a much larger clone lies one nucleotide away. The gene calls are TRBV12-3 or TRBV12-4 and TRBJ2-5, with D maybe TRBD1 (5 bases). The CDR3 runs to 14 residues. In nucleotides, the CDR3 is TGTGCCAGCAATTTATTGGGCGCCCAGGGGACCCAGTACTTC. Translating gives CASNLLGAQGTQYF.